This T cell receptor (beta chain) was observed in a study of cytomegalovirus exposure and HLA in healthy donors. Primers included in the PCR were 60 Vbeta and 13 Jbeta primers. Measured with immunoSEQ multiplex PCR; TCRdb has only the in-frame clones, and not every one. The data hold 110,000 to 150,000 clones, with around 79% observed a single time. Study conclusions and caveats: A later analysis linked a missense variant in DCLRE1C to the trimming of TCR beta V and J genes. In an earlier analysis, productive rearrangement rates for most beta V segments clustered near 87% or 30%.

Germline V gene lookup returns CDR1 MNHEY and CDR2 SVGAGI. The CDR3 contains 14 residues. The V gene lost 7 bases and the J gene lost 1 base, with 13 bases spanning the gap. In regard to this clone: Its antigen is not known.

This receptor was identified in a man aged 18 to 30 in good health and CMV-seronegative. The chain recombines TRBV6-5 with TRBJ1-1; D remains unclear. Material: PBMCs. CDR3 sequence reads: CASNPVGRNTEAFF. DNA of the CDR3: TGTGCCAGCAACCCAGTGGGCAGGAACACTGAAGCTTTCTTT.